This is a list of T cell receptor beta chains from one sample in a study of CD8+ T cells in alopecia areata. Sequenced by immunoSEQ multiplex PCR; TCRdb stores in-frame clones only, minus some. The sample has more than 200,000 clones, roughly two fifths seen once. The sample consisted of CD4+ T cells sorted from blood, taken around week 37, from a patient treated with tofacitinib. The receptors shown here come from a human donor with alopecia areata. The CDR3 runs from the conserved cysteine through the conserved F or W.

TRBV19	TRBJ1-5	13	CASSIRQVQPQHF
TRBV7-3	TRBJ2-2	16	CASSLTGLAETGELFF
TRBV5-5	TRBJ1-1	15	CASSLVAQWNTEAFF
TRBV15	TRBJ2-5	14	CATGVAGGQETQYF
TRBV5-1	TRBJ2-1	15	CASSPTGGPYNEQFF
TRBV29-1	TRBJ2-2	13	CSVPVQNTGELFF
TRBV29-1	.	16	CSVQSPGRSSSYEQYF
TRBV5-1	TRBJ2-5	13	CASTRGRQETQYF
TRBV29-1	TRBJ2-3	11	CSVASMDTQYF
TRBV29-1	TRBJ1-1	14	CSVSSGALNTEAFF
TRBV7-9	TRBJ2-1	16	CASSPKRRTTYNEQFF
TRBV5-1	TRBJ2-3	14	CASRAGGPSETQYF
TRBV5-1	TRBJ2-3	12	CASSLEPDTQYF
TRBV25-1	TRBJ2-6	16	CASSGSKDPGANVLTF
TRBV7-2	TRBJ2-3	13	CASSLGLDGTQYF
TRBV5-1	TRBJ2-7	14	CASSSGQGAYEQYF